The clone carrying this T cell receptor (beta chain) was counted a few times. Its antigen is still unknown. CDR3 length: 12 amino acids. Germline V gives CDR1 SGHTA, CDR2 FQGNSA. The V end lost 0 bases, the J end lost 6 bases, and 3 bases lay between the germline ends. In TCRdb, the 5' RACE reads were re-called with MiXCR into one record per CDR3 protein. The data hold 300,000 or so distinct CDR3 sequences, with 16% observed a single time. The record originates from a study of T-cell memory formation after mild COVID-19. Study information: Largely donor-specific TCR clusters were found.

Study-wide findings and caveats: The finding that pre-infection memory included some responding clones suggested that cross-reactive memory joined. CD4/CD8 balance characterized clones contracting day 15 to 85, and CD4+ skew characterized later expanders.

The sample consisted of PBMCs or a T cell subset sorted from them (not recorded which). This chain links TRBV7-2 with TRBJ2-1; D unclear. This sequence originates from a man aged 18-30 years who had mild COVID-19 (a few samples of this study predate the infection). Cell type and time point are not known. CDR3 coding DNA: TGTGCCAGCAGCTTAGCCCGCAATGAGCAGTTCTTC. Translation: CASSLARNEQFF.